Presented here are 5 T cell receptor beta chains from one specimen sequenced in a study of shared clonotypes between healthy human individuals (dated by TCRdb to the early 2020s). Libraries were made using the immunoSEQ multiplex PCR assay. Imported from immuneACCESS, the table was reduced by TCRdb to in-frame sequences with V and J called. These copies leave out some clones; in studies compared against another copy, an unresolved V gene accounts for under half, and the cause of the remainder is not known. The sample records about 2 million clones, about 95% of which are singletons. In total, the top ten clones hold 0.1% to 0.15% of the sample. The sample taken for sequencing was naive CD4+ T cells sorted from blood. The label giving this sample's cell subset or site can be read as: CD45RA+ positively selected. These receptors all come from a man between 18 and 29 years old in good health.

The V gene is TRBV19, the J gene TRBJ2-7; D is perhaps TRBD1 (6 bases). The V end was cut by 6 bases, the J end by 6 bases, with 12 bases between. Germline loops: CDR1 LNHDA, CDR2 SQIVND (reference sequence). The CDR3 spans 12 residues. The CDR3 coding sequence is TGTGCCAGTAGCAACAGGGACCCCGAGCAGTACTTC. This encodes CASSNRDPEQYF.

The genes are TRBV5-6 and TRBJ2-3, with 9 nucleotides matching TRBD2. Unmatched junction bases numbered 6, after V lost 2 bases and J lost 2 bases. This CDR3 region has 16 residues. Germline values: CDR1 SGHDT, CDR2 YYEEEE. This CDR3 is CASSFRTSEYTDTQYF. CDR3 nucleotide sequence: TGTGCCAGCAGCTTTCGGACTAGCGAGTACACAGATACGCAGTATTTT.

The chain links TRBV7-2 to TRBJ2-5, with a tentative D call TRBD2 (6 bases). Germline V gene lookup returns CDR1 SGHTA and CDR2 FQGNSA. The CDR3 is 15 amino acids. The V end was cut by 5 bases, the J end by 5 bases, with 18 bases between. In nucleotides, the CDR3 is TGTGCCAGCAGCCCCGGCGGCGGGACGACTGAGACCCAGTACTTC. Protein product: CASSPGGGTTETQYF.

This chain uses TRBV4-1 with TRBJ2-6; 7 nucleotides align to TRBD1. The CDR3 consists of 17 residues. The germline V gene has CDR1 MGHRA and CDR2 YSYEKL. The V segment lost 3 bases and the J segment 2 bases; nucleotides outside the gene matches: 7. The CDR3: CASSHTAGTAGANVLTF. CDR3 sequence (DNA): TGCGCCAGCAGCCACACCGCCGGGACAGCTGGGGCCAACGTCCTGACTTTC.

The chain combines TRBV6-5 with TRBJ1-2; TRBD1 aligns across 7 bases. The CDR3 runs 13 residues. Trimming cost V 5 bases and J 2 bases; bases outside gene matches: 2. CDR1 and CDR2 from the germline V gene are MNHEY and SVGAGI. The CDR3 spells CASSPQGNYGYTF. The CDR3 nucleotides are TGTGCCAGCAGTCCACAGGGGAACTATGGCTACACCTTC.